The rows below give T cell receptor beta chains drawn from one sample of a study of CD8 T cells in Susac syndrome. A single record per CDR3 protein comes from TCRdb applying MiXCR to the immunoSEQ multiplex PCR reads. The sample contains around 280,000 distinct CDR3 sequences, roughly 85% of which appear only once. Material: CD8+ T cells from PBMCs. These receptors were obtained from a human donor with multiple sclerosis. Each CDR3 is given with its conserved first and last residue. A D gene is named only where the DNA matches it firmly. Clone sizes are given selectively: once, few, many, or a class where the clone is expanded.

V gene	clone size	J gene	D gene	CDR3 DNA	CDR3 protein
TRBV10-3	NA	TRBJ2-1	NA	TGTGCCATCAGAGAGGACAATGAGCAGTTCTTC	CAIREDNEQFF
TRBV27	once	TRBJ1-2	NA	TGTGCCAGCAGTTTATCGTCAAATATGGATGGCTACACCTTC	CASSLSSNMDGYTF
TRBV7-8	NA	TRBJ2-5	NA	TGTGCCAGCAGCCCAGGAGGGATCCTTCACTTC	CASSPGGILHF
TRBV6-1	few	TRBJ2-5	NA	TGTGCCAGCAGGGGCCAACAAGAGACCCAGTACTTC	CASRGQQETQYF
TRBV3-1	NA	TRBJ2-1	TRBD2	TGTGCCAGCAGCCAGGCTAGAAGCGGGAGGGCGGATGATGAGCAGTTCTTC	CASSQARSGRADDEQFF
TRBV4-1	NA	TRBJ2-2	NA	TGCGCCAGCAGCCAAGACAGGGGTGATGCCGGGGAGCTGTTTTTT	CASSQDRGDAGELFF
TRBV27	few	TRBJ2-7	NA	TGTGCCAGCAGTTTCATGGGACAACCCTACGAGCAGTACTTC	CASSFMGQPYEQYF
TRBV11-2	once	TRBJ2-3	NA	TGTGCCAGCAGCTTCGAGACAAGCTCGCACTCAGATACGCAGTATTTT	CASSFETSSHSDTQYF
TRBV7-6	NA	TRBJ2-3	TRBD2	TGTGCCAGCAGCGCCCTGACTAGCGGAAGCACAGATACGCAGTATTTT	CASSALTSGSTDTQYF
TRBV6-5	NA	TRBJ2-1	NA	TGTGCCAGCAGTTACGGGGCGGGCTTTTACAATGAGCAGTTCTTC	CASSYGAGFYNEQFF
TRBV5-8	NA	TRBJ1-2	NA	TGTGCCAGCAGTCCGCTGGGAGGACGGAACTATGGCTACACCTTC	CASSPLGGRNYGYTF
TRBV27	NA	TRBJ2-7	NA	TGTGCCAGCAGTTACCAAGAAGGGGCCTACGAGCAGTACTTC	CASSYQEGAYEQYF
TRBV27	NA	TRBJ1-4	NA	TGTGCCAGCAGTTTATCTATTTGGGGGAATGAAAAACTGTTTTTT	CASSLSIWGNEKLFF
TRBV14	NA	TRBJ2-7	NA	TGTGCCAGCAGCCAAGAGGTGGGGGTGGACGAGCAGTACTTC	CASSQEVGVDEQYF
TRBV19	NA	TRBJ1-5	NA	TGTGCCAGTAGCGTCCGGGAGCAAATAGCTAAGCCCCAGCATTTT	CASSVREQIAKPQHF
TRBV30	NA	TRBJ1-1	NA	TGTGCCTGGAACAAAGTAACGCGGCAGGGCATATCTGAAGCTTTCTTT	CAWNKVTRQGISEAFF
TRBV7-9	NA	TRBJ2-3	NA	TGTGCCAGCAGCTTAGTAGATAGCACAGATACGCAGTATTTT	CASSLVDSTDTQYF
TRBV6-1	NA	TRBJ2-7	TRBD2	TGTGCCAGCAGTGAAGGACTAGCGGGAACCTACGAGCAGTACTTC	CASSEGLAGTYEQYF
TRBV3-1	NA	TRBJ2-7	NA	TGTGCCAGCAGCCAAGATCAGAAGCTCAGCTCCTACGAGCAGTACTTC	CASSQDQKLSSYEQYF
TRBV4-1	NA	TRBJ2-7	TRBD1	TGCGCCAGCAGCCAAGATCCGGCAGGGGGTTACTACGAGCAGTACTTC	CASSQDPAGGYYEQYF
TRBV7-6	NA	TRBJ1-2	NA	TGTGCCAGCAGCTTAGCAGTGGTCAGGGCGGCTAACTATGGCTACACCTTC	CASSLAVVRAANYGYTF
TRBV2	NA	TRBJ2-5	NA	TGTGCCAGCATTGCCGGAGGGCCCCAAGAGACCCAGTACTTC	CASIAGGPQETQYF